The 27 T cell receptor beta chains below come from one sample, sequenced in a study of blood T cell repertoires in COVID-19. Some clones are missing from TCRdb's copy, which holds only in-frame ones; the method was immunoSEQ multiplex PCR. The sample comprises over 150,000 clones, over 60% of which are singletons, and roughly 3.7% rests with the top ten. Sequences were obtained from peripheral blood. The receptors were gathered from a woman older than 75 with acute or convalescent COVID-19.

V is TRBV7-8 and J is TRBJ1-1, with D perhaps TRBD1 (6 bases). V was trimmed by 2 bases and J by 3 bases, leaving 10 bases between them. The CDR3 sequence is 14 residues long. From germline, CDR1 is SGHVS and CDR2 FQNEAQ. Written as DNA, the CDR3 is TGTGCCAGCAGCTTAAACAGGGCGGACACTGAAGCTTTCTTT. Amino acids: CASSLNRADTEAFF.

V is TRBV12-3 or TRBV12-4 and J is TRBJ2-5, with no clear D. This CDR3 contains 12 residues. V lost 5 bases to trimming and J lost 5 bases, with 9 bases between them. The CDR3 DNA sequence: TGTGCCAGCAGTCTCCCCCCCGAGACCCAGTACTTC. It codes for CASSLPPETQYF.

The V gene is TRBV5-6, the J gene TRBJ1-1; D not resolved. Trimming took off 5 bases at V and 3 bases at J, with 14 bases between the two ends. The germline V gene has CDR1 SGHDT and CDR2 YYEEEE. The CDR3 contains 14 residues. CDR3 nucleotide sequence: TGTGCCAGCAGGGATACCACGGGATACACTGAAGCTTTCTTT. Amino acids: CASRDTTGYTEAFF. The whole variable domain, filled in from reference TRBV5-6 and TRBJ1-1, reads DAGVTQSPTHLIKTRGQQVTLRCSPKSGHDTVSWYQQALGQGPQFIFQYYEEEERQRGNFPDRFSGHQFPNYSSELNVNALLLGDSALYLCASRDTTGYTEAFFGQGTRLTVV.

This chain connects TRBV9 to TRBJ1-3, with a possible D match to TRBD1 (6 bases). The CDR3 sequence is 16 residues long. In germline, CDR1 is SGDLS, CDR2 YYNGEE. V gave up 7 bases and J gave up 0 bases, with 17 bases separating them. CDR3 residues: CASSTGHLDSGNTIYF. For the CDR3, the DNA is TGTGCCAGCTCAACGGGACATCTCGACTCTGGAAACACCATATATTTT.

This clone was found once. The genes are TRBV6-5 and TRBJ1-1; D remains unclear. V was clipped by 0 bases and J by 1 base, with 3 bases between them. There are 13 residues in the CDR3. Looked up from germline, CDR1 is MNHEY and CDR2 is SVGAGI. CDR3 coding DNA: TGTGCCAGCAGTTACTCGGCGAACACTGAAGCTTTCTTT. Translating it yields CASSYSANTEAFF.

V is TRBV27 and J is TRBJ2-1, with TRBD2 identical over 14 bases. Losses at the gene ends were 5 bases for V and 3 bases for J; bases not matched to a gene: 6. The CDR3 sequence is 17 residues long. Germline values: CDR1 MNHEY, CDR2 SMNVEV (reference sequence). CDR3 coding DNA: TGTGCCAGCAGTCCAAGACTAGCGGGGGGGAACTACAATGAGCAGTTCTTC. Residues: CASSPRLAGGNYNEQFF.

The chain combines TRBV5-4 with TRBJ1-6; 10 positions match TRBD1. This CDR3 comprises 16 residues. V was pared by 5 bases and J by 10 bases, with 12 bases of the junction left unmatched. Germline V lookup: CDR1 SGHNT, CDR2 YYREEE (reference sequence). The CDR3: CASRLGRDRGWSPLHF. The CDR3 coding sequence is TGTGCCAGCAGGCTCGGTCGGGACAGGGGTTGGTCACCCCTCCACTTT. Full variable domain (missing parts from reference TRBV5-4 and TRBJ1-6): ETGVTQSPTHLIKTRGQQVTLRCSSQSGHNTVSWYQQALGQGPQFIFQYYREEENGRGNFPPRFSGLQFPNYSSELNVNALELDDSALYLCASRLGRDRGWSPLHFGNGTRLTVT.

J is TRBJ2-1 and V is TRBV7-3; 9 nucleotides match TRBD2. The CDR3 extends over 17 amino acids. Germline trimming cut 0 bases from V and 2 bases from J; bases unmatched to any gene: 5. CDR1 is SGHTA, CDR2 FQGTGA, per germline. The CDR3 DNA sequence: TGTGCCAGCAGCTTAACCCCTGCGGGGGGGCCCTACAATGAGCAGTTCTTC. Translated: CASSLTPAGGPYNEQFF.

This CDR3 is CASSPGQGTVDEQYF. The CDR3 nucleotides are TGTGCCAGCAGCCCCGGACAGGGGACTGTTGACGAGCAGTACTTC. V usage is TRBV7-9 and J usage is TRBJ2-7; the match to TRBD1 covers 9 bases. Germline V gene sequence: CDR1 SEHNR, CDR2 FQNEAQ (reference sequence). This CDR3 region has 15 residues. V trimming: 5 bases; J trimming: 5 bases; junction bases outside the gene matches: 10.

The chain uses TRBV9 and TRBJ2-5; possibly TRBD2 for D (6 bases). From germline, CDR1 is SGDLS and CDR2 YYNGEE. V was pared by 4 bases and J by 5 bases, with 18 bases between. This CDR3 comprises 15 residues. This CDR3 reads CASSIRGDAGETQYF. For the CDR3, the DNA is TGTGCCAGCAGCATCCGCGGGGATGCTGGGGAGACCCAGTACTTC.

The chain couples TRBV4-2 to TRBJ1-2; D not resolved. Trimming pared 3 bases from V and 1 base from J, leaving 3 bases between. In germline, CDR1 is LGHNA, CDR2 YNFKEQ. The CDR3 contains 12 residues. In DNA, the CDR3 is TGTGCCAGCAGCCAGAGTAACTATGGCTACACCTTC. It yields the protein CASSQSNYGYTF.

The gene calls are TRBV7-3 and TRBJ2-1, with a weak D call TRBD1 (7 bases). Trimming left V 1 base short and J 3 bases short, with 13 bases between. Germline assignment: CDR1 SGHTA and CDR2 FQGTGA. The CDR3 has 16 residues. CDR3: CASSLRSGGHYNEQFF. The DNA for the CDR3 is TGTGCCAGCAGCTTAAGGTCAGGGGGGCACTACAATGAGCAGTTCTTC.

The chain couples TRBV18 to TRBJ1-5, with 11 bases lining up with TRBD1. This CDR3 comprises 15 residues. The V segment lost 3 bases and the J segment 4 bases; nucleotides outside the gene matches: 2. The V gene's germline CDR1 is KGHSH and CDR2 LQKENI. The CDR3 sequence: CASSPGTGGNQPQHF. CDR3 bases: TGTGCCAGCTCACCGGGGACAGGGGGTAATCAGCCCCAGCATTTT.

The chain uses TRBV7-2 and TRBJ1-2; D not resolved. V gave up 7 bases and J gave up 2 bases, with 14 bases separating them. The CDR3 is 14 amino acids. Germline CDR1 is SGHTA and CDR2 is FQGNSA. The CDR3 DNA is TGTGCCAGCAAAAGTGGGCAGATCAACTATGGCTACACCTTC. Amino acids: CASKSGQINYGYTF. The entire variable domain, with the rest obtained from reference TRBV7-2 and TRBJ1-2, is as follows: GAGVSQSPSNKVTEKGKDVELRCDPISGHTALYWYRQSLGQGLEFLIYFQGNSAPDKSGLPSDRFSAERTGGSVSTLTIQRTQQEDSAVYLCASKSGQINYGYTFGSGTRLTVV.

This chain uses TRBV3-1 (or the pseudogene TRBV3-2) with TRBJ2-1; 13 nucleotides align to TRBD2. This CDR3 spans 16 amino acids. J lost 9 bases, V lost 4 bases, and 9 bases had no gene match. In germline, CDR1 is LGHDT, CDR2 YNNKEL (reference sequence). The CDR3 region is CASSRGTSGGAAEQFF. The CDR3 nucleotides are TGTGCCAGCAGCCGTGGTACTAGCGGGGGGGCGGCTGAGCAGTTCTTC.

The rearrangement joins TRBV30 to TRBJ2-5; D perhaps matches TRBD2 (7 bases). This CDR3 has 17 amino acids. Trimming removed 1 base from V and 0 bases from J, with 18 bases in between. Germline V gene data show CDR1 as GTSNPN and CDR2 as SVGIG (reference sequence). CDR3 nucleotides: TGTGCCTGGAGTGCGAGAGAAGGGAGGGGGAACCAAGAGACCCAGTACTTC. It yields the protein CAWSAREGRGNQETQYF.

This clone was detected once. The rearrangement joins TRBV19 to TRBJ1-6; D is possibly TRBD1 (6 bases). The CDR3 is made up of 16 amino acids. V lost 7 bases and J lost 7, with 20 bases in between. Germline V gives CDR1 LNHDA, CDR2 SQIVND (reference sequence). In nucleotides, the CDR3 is TGTGCCAGTACCCCACAGGGAAAGCGCACAAATTCACCCCTCCACTTT. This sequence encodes CASTPQGKRTNSPLHF.

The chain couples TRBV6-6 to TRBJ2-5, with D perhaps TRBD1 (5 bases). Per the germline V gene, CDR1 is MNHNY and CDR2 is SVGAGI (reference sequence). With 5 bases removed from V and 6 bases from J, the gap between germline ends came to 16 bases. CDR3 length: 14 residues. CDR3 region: CASSQQVPLKTQYF. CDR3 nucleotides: TGTGCCAGCAGTCAACAGGTCCCGCTAAAGACCCAGTACTTC.

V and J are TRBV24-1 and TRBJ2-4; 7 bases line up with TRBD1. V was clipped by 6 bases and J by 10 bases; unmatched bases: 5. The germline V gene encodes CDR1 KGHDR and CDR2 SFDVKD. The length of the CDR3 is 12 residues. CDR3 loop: CATSLTGDIQYF. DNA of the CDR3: TGTGCCACCAGTCTAACAGGGGATATTCAGTACTTC.

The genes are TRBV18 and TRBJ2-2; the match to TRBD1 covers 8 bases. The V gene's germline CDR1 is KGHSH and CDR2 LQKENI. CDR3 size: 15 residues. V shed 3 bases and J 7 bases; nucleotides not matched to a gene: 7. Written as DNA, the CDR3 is TGTGCCAGCTCACCTCTGACAGGGGAGGACGGGGAGCTGTTTTTT. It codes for CASSPLTGEDGELFF.

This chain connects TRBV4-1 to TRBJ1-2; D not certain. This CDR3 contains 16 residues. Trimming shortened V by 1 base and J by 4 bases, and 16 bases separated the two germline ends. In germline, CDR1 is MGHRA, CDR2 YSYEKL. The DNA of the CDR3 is TGCGCCAGCAGCCAAGGGGCCCCGGAAAATGGCTATGGCTACACCTTC. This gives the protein CASSQGAPENGYGYTF.

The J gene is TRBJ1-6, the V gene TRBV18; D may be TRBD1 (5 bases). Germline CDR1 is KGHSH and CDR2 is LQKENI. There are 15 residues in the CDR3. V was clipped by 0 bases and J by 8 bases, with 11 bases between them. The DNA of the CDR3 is TGTGCCAGCTCACCACCTTCCAGGGAAGATTCACCCCTCCACTTT. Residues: CASSPPSREDSPLHF.

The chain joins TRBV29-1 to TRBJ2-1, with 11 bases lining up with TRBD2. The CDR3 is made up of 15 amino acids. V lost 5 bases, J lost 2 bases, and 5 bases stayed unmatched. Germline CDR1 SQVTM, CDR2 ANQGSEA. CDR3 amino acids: CSVPPGLAAYNEQFF. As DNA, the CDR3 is TGCAGCGTTCCACCGGGACTAGCGGCCTACAATGAGCAGTTCTTC.

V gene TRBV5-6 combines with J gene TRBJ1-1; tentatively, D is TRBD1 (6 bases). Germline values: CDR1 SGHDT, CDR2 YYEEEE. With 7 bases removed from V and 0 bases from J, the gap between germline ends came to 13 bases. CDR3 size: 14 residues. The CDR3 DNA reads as TGTGCCAGCCGGATCACAGGGTTGAACACTGAAGCTTTCTTT. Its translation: CASRITGLNTEAFF.

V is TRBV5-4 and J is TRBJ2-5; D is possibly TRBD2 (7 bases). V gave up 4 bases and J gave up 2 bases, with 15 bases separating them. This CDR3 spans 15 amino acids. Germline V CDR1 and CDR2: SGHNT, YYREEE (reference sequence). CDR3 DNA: TGTGCCAGCAGCACGGAGGGGGGGAGGCAAGAGACCCAGTACTTC. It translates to CASSTEGGRQETQYF.

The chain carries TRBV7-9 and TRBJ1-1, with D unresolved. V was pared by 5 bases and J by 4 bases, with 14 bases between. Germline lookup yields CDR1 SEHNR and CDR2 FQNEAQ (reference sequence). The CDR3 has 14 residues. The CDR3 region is CASSPGWVGTEAFF. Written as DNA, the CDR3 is TGTGCCAGCAGCCCAGGATGGGTCGGCACTGAAGCTTTCTTT. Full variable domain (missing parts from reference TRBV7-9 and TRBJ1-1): DTGVSQNPRHKITKRGQNVTFRCDPISEHNRLYWYRQTLGQGPEFLTYFQNEAQLEKSRLLSDRFSAERPKGSFSTLEIQRTEQGDSAMYLCASSPGWVGTEAFFGQGTRLTVV.

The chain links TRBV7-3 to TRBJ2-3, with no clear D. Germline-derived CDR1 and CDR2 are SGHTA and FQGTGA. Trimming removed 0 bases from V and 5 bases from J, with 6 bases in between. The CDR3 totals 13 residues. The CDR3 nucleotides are TGTGCCAGCAGCTTAACGCTAGAAGATACGCAGTATTTT. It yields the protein CASSLTLEDTQYF. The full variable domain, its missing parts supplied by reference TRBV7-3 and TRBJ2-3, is GAGVSQTPSNKVTEKGKYVELRCDPISGHTALYWYRQSLGQGPEFLIYFQGTGAADDSGLPNDRFFAVRPEGSVSTLKIQRTERGDSAVYLCASSLTLEDTQYFGPGTRLTVL.